The present T cell receptor (beta chain) was sequenced within a study of cytomegalovirus exposure and HLA in healthy donors. Study at large: From donors who were HLA-typed, an early data release held 75 million to 85 million unique TCRs. Findings and limits, study-wide: Reports showed the classifier diagnosing cytomegalovirus status with high specificity and sensitivity.

Concerning this clone itself: Its antigen remains unknown.

The CDR3 covers 12 residues. CDR1 is SGHKS and CDR2 is YYEKEE in the germline V gene (reference sequence). Trimming pared 6 bases from V and 7 bases from J, leaving 13 bases between. A multiplex PCR was run with 60 Vbeta primers and 13 Jbeta primers. The protocol was immunoSEQ multiplex PCR, while the TCRdb copy is restricted to in-frame clones and leaves out a portion. The repertoire holds 150,000 or so clones, with roughly 76% as singletons. Donors had nominal health at sampling but likely had unrecorded immune exposures. Sequences were obtained from PBMCs. V and J are TRBV5-5 and TRBJ1-1; unclear D gene. The clonotype originates from a woman aged 18-29 years in good health and CMV-seropositive. The CDR3 is CASTNPSREAFF. In nucleotides, the CDR3 is TGTGCCAGCACAAACCCGAGTCGTGAAGCTTTCTTT.